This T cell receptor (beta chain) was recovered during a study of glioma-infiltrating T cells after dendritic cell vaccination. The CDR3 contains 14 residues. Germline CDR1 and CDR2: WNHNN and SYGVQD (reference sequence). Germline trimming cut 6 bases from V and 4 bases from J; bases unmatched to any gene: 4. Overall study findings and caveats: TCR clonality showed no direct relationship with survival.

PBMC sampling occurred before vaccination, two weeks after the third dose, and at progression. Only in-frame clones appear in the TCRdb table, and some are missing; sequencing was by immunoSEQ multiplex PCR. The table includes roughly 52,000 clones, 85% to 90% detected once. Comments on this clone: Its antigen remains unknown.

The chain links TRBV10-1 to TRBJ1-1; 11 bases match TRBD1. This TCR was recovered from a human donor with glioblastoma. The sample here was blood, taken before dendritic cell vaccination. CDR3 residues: CASSGGQGGTEAFF. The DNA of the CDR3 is TGCGCCAGCAGCGGGGGACAGGGGGGCACTGAAGCTTTCTTT.